A single sample is the source of the 29 T cell receptor beta chains below, sequenced in a study of early T cells in non-severe SARS-CoV-2 infection. MiXCR was run by TCRdb on the 5' RACE reads, yielding one entry per CDR3 protein. The sample has approximately 70,000 distinct CDR3 sequences; roughly an eighth are singletons. The material sequenced was whole blood, taken at baseline. The receptors stem from an adult who was a healthcare worker with PCR-confirmed SARS-CoV-2 infection or an uninfected control (not recorded which).

This chain joins TRBV29-1 and TRBJ1-4; D gene uncertain. Germline V gene data show CDR1 as SQVTM and CDR2 as ANQGSEA. This CDR3 region has 11 residues. Between the trimmed V and J ends, which lost 5 bases and 8 bases, there was a span of 9 bases. The CDR3 sequence is CSVLGGEKLFF. The CDR3 DNA is TGCAGCGTTTTAGGAGGGGAAAAACTGTTTTTT.

This clonotype showed up just a few times. The genes are TRBV9 and TRBJ2-7; 8 nucleotides align to TRBD1. From germline, CDR1 is SGDLS and CDR2 YYNGEE. Trimming removed 5 bases from V and 8 bases from J; junction bases left unmatched: 9. The CDR3 is made up of 13 amino acids. The CDR3 nucleotides are TGTGCCAGCAGTGAAGGACAGGGTCCGAAGCAGTACTTC. As protein: CASSEGQGPKQYF. Variable domain in full (rest from reference TRBV9 and TRBJ2-7): DSGVTQTPKHLITATGQRVTLRCSPRSGDLSVYWYQQSLDQGLQFLIQYYNGEERAKGNILERFSAQQFPDLHSELNLSSLELGDSALYFCASSEGQGPKQYFGPGTRLTVT.

V gene TRBV12-3 or TRBV12-4 combines with J gene TRBJ2-7; D may match TRBD1 or TRBD2 (6 bases each). Trimming removed 9 bases at V and 4 bases at J, with 22 bases between. The length of the CDR3 is 15 residues. CDR3 sequence reads: CASSTGAGKRYEQYF. CDR3 nucleotides: TGTGCCAGTTCTACGGGGGCGGGGAAGAGGTACGAGCAGTACTTC.

This clonotype came up a few times. The CDR3 region is CATSDLPSFTGELFF. The CDR3 nucleotides read TGTGCCACCAGTGACCTGCCTAGTTTCACCGGGGAGCTGTTTTTT. The V and J genes are TRBV24-1 and TRBJ2-2; no definite D call. With 4 bases removed from V and 4 bases from J, the gap between germline ends came to 12 bases. The CDR3 runs 15 residues. Germline CDR1 reads KGHDR; CDR2 reads SFDVKD.

The rearrangement joins TRBV24-1 to TRBJ2-7; 7 nucleotides agree with TRBD1. Germline V lookup: CDR1 KGHDR, CDR2 SFDVKD. The CDR3 runs to 15 residues. V was clipped by 1 base and J by 2 bases; unmatched bases: 4. CDR3 coding DNA: TGTGCCACCAGTGATTTCCTGGACAGGACCTACGAGCAGTACTTC. It translates to CATSDFLDRTYEQYF.

At least ten counts were recorded for this clonotype. The chain is built from TRBV29-1 and TRBJ2-1; 9 bases agree with TRBD2. This CDR3 has 16 amino acids. CDR1 SQVTM and CDR2 ANQGSEA come from the germline V gene. The ends lost 8 bases at V and 6 bases at J; junction bases unmatched: 17. The CDR3 DNA reads TGCAGCATCACCCCCCCCCTAGCGGGGAATACCAATGAGCAGTTCTTC. It translates to CSITPPLAGNTNEQFF.

The sample holds a few counts of this clonotype. The genes are TRBV7-9 and TRBJ1-1; D not certain. The V and J ends lost 5 bases and 2 bases respectively, with 18 bases between them. From germline, CDR1 is SEHNR and CDR2 FQNEAQ (reference sequence). CDR3 length: 16 amino acids. In DNA, the CDR3 is TGTGCCAGCAGCACCTCCCCGGGGATTGTTAACACTGAAGCTTTCTTT. It encodes CASSTSPGIVNTEAFF.

This clonotype was counted many times. The chain links TRBV3-1 to TRBJ1-1; perhaps TRBD1 as D (5 bases). The CDR3 sequence is 13 residues long. Germline-derived CDR1 and CDR2 are LGHDT and YNNKEL (reference sequence). V gave up 0 bases and J gave up 7 bases, with 9 bases separating them. The CDR3 nucleotides are TGTGCCAGCAGCCAAGAGGGACTTAATGAAGCTTTCTTT. As protein: CASSQEGLNEAFF.

This clonotype was seen only a few times. The chain couples TRBV6-5 to TRBJ1-6, with 9 positions matching TRBD1. The CDR3 totals 15 residues. Trimming at V came to 2 bases and at J to 9 bases, leaving 5 bases not matched to a gene. The germline gives CDR1 MNHEY, CDR2 SVGAGI. The CDR3 DNA follows: TGTGCCAGCAGTTACCTGGGACAGGGAGGTTCACCCCTCCACTTT. This sequence encodes CASSYLGQGGSPLHF.

The J gene is TRBJ2-1, the V gene TRBV5-5, with D perhaps assigned TRBD1 or TRBD2 (6 bases each). Germline V gene sequence: CDR1 SGHKS, CDR2 YYEKEE (reference sequence). Trimming left V 6 bases short and J 2 bases short, with 15 bases between. CDR3 length equals 15 residues. The CDR3 here is CASKRGAETYNEQFF. The CDR3 DNA follows: TGTGCCAGCAAAAGGGGGGCGGAGACCTACAATGAGCAGTTCTTC.

This clonotype was recorded a few times. The chain recombines TRBV29-1 with TRBJ2-4; TRBD2 matches at 10 bases. Germline-derived CDR1 and CDR2 are SQVTM and ANQGSEA. The junction had 4 bases not matched to a gene; V was cut back by 5 bases and J by 0 bases. The CDR3 runs 15 residues. CDR3 in DNA: TGCAGCGTTCGGACTAGCGGACCAGCCAAAAACATTCAGTACTTC. This translates into CSVRTSGPAKNIQYF.

A few counts support this clonotype. The chain employs TRBV30 and TRBJ2-5; TRBD2 matches 9 bases. With 7 bases clipped from V and 3 bases from J, the junction kept 15 bases outside the gene matches. The CDR3 has 16 residues. CDR1 and CDR2 from the germline V gene are GTSNPN and SVGIG (reference sequence). The CDR3 spells CASRSPGLAIEETQYF. DNA for the CDR3: TGTGCCTCCCGTAGTCCGGGACTAGCAATTGAAGAGACCCAGTACTTC. Filled out from reference TRBV30 and TRBJ2-5, the complete variable domain reads SQTIHQWPATLVQPVGSPLSLECTVEGTSNPNLYWYRQAAGRGLQLLFYSVGIGQISSEVPQNLSASRPQDRQFILSSKKLLLSDSGFYLCASRSPGLAIEETQYFGPGTRLLVL.

This clonotype has at least ten counts. This chain links TRBV20-1 with TRBJ2-7; D remains ambiguous. The V and J ends lost 6 bases and 4 bases respectively, with 13 bases between them. CDR1 and CDR2 (germline): DFQATT, SNEGSKA (reference sequence). The CDR3 extends over 12 amino acids. The CDR3: CSAVGDKYEQYF. CDR3 DNA: TGCAGTGCCGTAGGCGACAAGTACGAGCAGTACTTC.

The rearrangement links TRBV5-4 to TRBJ2-2, with D possibly being TRBD1 (6 bases). V lost 4 bases and J 0 bases, leaving 13 bases between the germline ends. Germline values: CDR1 SGHNT, CDR2 YYREEE (reference sequence). This CDR3 contains 16 residues. The CDR3 region is CASSPVKGANTGELFF. In DNA, the CDR3 is TGTGCCAGCAGCCCCGTTAAGGGGGCGAACACCGGGGAGCTGTTTTTT. The full variable domain, its missing parts supplied by reference TRBV5-4 and TRBJ2-2, is ETGVTQSPTHLIKTRGQQVTLRCSSQSGHNTVSWYQQALGQGPQFIFQYYREEENGRGNFPPRFSGLQFPNYSSELNVNALELDDSALYLCASSPVKGANTGELFFGEGSRLTVL.

In its sample, this clonotype was seen many times. In DNA, the CDR3 is TGCAGTGCTAGAGGTCAGACTCCAAAGGAAACCCAGTACTTC. It codes for CSARGQTPKETQYF. The chain employs TRBV20-1 and TRBJ2-5; D remains ambiguous. Per germline, CDR1 DFQATT and CDR2 SNEGSKA (reference sequence). This CDR3 is 14 amino acids long. With 1 base removed from V and 8 bases from J, the gap between germline ends came to 17 bases.

This clonotype was observed a few times. J is TRBJ1-6 and V is TRBV11-3; TRBD1 might be the D (6 bases). V lost 1 base and J 9 bases, leaving 10 bases between the germline ends. CDR1 and CDR2 (germline): SGHNT, YENEEA. This CDR3 spans 14 amino acids. As DNA, the CDR3 is TGTGCCAGCAGCTTAGGACAGGAGATTTCACCCCTCCACTTT. It specifies CASSLGQEISPLHF.

The V and J genes are TRBV7-6 and TRBJ2-7; weak D call: TRBD2 (6 bases). This CDR3 is built from 14 residues. Looked up from germline, CDR1 is SGHVS and CDR2 is FNYEAQ. V lost 5 bases and J lost 2, with 13 bases in between. The CDR3 sequence is CASSPSGLTYEQYF. CDR3 sequence (DNA): TGTGCCAGCAGCCCCTCGGGACTTACCTACGAGCAGTACTTC.

This clonotype was picked up many times. The chain combines TRBV7-2 with TRBJ2-3, with D uncertain. In germline, CDR1 is SGHTA, CDR2 FQGNSA. CDR3 length equals 15 residues. V was pared by 1 base and J by 1 base, with 9 bases between. CDR3 region: CASSLGRYRTDTQYF. The CDR3 DNA reads as TGTGCCAGCAGCTTAGGGCGGTACCGCACAGATACGCAGTATTTT.

Ten or more counts support this clonotype. V gene TRBV19 combines with J gene TRBJ1-5; D is undetermined. The V end lost 2 bases, the J end lost 4 bases, and 6 bases lay between the germline ends. Looked up from germline, CDR1 is LNHDA and CDR2 is SQIVND (reference sequence). This CDR3 spans 13 amino acids. CDR3 coding DNA: TGTGCCAGTAGTATAAGCCCAAATCAGCCCCAGCATTTT. It translates to CASSISPNQPQHF.

The rearrangement joins TRBV29-1 to TRBJ2-7; TRBD1 agrees at 8 bases. The V gene's germline CDR1 is SQVTM and CDR2 ANQGSEA. Trimming took 4 bases from V and 2 from J; bases not matched to a gene: 4. The CDR3 totals 13 residues. CDR3 sequence reads: CSVGTGQTYEQYF. The CDR3 DNA is TGCAGCGTTGGGACAGGGCAAACCTACGAGCAGTACTTC.

Ten or more counts support this clonotype. The V gene is TRBV21-1, the J gene TRBJ2-2; TRBD1, as called in the table, went unchecked against the DNA. TRBV21-1 is marked as a pseudogene. This CDR3 spans 15 amino acids. The DNA of the CDR3 is TGTGCCAGCAGCATTCGGAGGGGGGACACCGGGGAGCTGTTTTTT. This sequence encodes CASSIRRGDTGELFF.

The sample holds a few counts of this clonotype. This sequence joins TRBV6-4 and TRBJ2-2, with D perhaps matching TRBD1 (5 bases). Trimming took 4 bases from V and 5 from J, leaving 14 bases between them. This CDR3 contains 15 residues. Germline V gene lookup returns CDR1 MRHNA and CDR2 SNTAGT. The CDR3 spells CASSVRAGQTGELFF. CDR3 nucleotide sequence: TGTGCCAGCAGTGTTCGCGCAGGGCAGACCGGGGAGCTGTTTTTT.

This clonotype was found many times. V is TRBV21-1 and J is TRBJ1-5; the table calls TRBD1, which could not be checked here. TRBV21-1 is flagged as a pseudogene. This CDR3 has 14 residues. DNA for the CDR3: TGTGCCAGCGAACCATTCCACGGGGCTCGGCCCCAGCATTTT. It specifies CASEPFHGARPQHF.

This clonotype was counted many times. CDR3 DNA sequence: TGTGCCAGCAGCCCGGGAGTAACCTACAATGAGCAGTTCTTC. This translates into CASSPGVTYNEQFF. V and J are TRBV3-1 and TRBJ2-1, with D possibly TRBD2 on 6 matching bases. Trimming took 4 bases from V and 2 from J, leaving 9 bases between them. The CDR3 is 14 residues long. Looked up from germline, CDR1 is LGHDT and CDR2 is YNNKEL (reference sequence).

The chain uses TRBV12-3 or TRBV12-4 and TRBJ1-6; D gene unclear. The CDR3 sequence is 13 residues long. Between the trimmed V and J ends, which lost 6 bases and 3 bases, there was a span of 6 bases. The CDR3 region is CASRSDYNSPLHF. The CDR3, as DNA: TGTGCCAGCAGGTCGGACTATAATTCACCCCTCCACTTT.

The sample holds a few counts of this clonotype. This chain uses TRBV6-5 with TRBJ2-7; D not resolved. CDR1 is MNHEY, CDR2 SVGAGI, per germline. The CDR3 runs 13 residues. The V end was cut by 3 bases, the J end by 2 bases, with 8 bases between. The CDR3 bases are TGTGCCAGCAGTTATTCCATAGCCTACGAGCAGTACTTC. It encodes CASSYSIAYEQYF.

This clonotype was observed many times. This chain joins TRBV6-2 or TRBV6-3 and TRBJ2-3; D is ambiguous. V lost 6 bases, J lost 7 bases, and 8 bases lay in between. Germline lookup yields CDR1 MNHEY and CDR2 SVGEGT. The CDR3 covers 11 residues. The CDR3 coding sequence is TGTGCCAGCAGGCAACAGCATACGCAGTATTTT. It codes for CASRQQHTQYF.

This clonotype ranks as medium-sized. The chain recombines TRBV5-1 with TRBJ1-5; possibly TRBD1 for D (5 bases). Trimming cost V 9 bases and J 3 bases, with 13 bases left between them. This CDR3 has 13 amino acids. The V gene's germline CDR1 is SGHRS and CDR2 YFSETQ. CDR3 DNA: TGCGCCACCAAGACAGTAGTCAATCAGCCCCAGCATTTT. Translated, it gives CATKTVVNQPQHF.

This clonotype was observed a handful of times. The J gene is TRBJ1-5, the V gene TRBV6-6; D perhaps matches TRBD1 (5 bases). V was pared by 0 bases and J by 6 bases, with 6 bases between. CDR3 length equals 13 residues. CDR1 is MNHNY and CDR2 is SVGAGI in the germline V gene (reference sequence). The DNA for the CDR3 is TGTGCCAGCAGTTACTCGACAGCTCAGCCCCAGCATTTT. Protein sequence: CASSYSTAQPQHF.